The 20 T cell receptor beta chains reported below all come from one sample, sequenced in a study of human T cells and chemical hapten exposure. TCRdb passed the RACE reads through MiXCR, listing each CDR3 protein once. The sample has around 150,000 distinct CDR3 sequences; about 14% are singletons. The time point here: patch test 1, 2 weeks after DPC sensitization. The treatment is: therapeutic diphenylcyclopropenone sensitization with weekly scalp DPC. The sequences come from whole blood, collected in connection with sensitization to the hapten diphenylcyclopropenone (DPC). All receptors derive from a woman aged 30 to 39 with alopecia areata. Some clones in this sample may be carry-over from other donors' samples.

This clonotype was recorded a few times. This chain links TRBV10-2 with TRBJ2-3; 7 bases align to TRBD1. Looked up from germline, CDR1 is WSHSY and CDR2 is SAAADI. This CDR3 region has 15 residues. J lost 4 bases, V lost 5 bases, and 9 bases had no gene match. This CDR3 reads CASSPQGTLADTQYF. The CDR3 DNA reads as TGCGCCAGCAGTCCACAGGGGACCTTGGCAGATACGCAGTATTTT.

This clonotype was seen more than once but under ten times. V usage is TRBV7-9 and J usage is TRBJ2-6; D not resolved. V shed 9 bases and J shed 2 bases, with 8 bases lying between them. There are 13 residues in the CDR3. Germline-derived CDR1 and CDR2 are SEHNR and FQNEAQ (reference sequence). The CDR3 sequence: CARTLPGANVLTF. CDR3 sequence (DNA): TGTGCCAGGACCCTCCCTGGGGCCAACGTCCTGACTTTC.

The genes are TRBV6-1 and TRBJ1-5; D uncertain. With 8 bases removed from V and 3 bases from J, the gap between germline ends came to 14 bases. The CDR3 runs to 14 residues. Germline V gives CDR1 MNHNS, CDR2 SASEGT. CDR3 region: CASAKEELNQPQHF. In nucleotides, the CDR3 is TGTGCCAGCGCGAAAGAGGAACTCAATCAGCCCCAGCATTTT.

This clonotype turned up a few times. This chain links TRBV2 with TRBJ2-7; D is perhaps TRBD1 (6 bases). The CDR3 is 10 residues long. Germline V gives CDR1 SNHLY, CDR2 FYNNEI. V shed 8 bases and J shed 4 bases, with 6 bases lying between them. The DNA of the CDR3 is TGTGCCAGCCAGGGGTACGAGCAGTACTTC. It translates to CASQGYEQYF.

The chain has TRBV5-8 and TRBJ1-5; D is ambiguous. CDR1 is SGHTS and CDR2 is YDEGEE in the germline V gene. CDR3 size: 13 residues. Trimming stripped 0 bases from V and 5 bases from J, with 6 bases between. The chain's CDR3 is CASSLGLDQPQHF. CDR3 nucleotide sequence: TGTGCCAGCAGCTTGGGCCTCGATCAGCCCCAGCATTTT.

The V and J genes are TRBV20-1 and TRBJ2-1; TRBD2 matches at 7 bases. This CDR3 is built from 16 residues. Germline trimming cut 1 base from V and 3 bases from J; bases unmatched to any gene: 9. CDR1 is DFQATT and CDR2 is SNEGSKA in the germline V gene (reference sequence). CDR3 protein: CSARGGRGQIYNEQFF. For the CDR3, the DNA is TGCAGTGCTAGAGGGGGGAGGGGCCAAATCTACAATGAGCAGTTCTTC.

This clonotype was recorded a few times. The chain employs TRBV6-2 or TRBV6-3 and TRBJ2-4, with D perhaps TRBD2 (5 bases). The germline V gene encodes CDR1 MNHEY and CDR2 SVGEGT. The V end lost 0 bases, the J end lost 7 bases, and 22 bases lay between the germline ends. CDR3 length: 18 residues. The CDR3 DNA follows: TGTGCCAGCAGTTACTCGACACAAGGGAGACGCTTCGGGAACATTCAGTACTTC. It specifies CASSYSTQGRRFGNIQYF.

This clonotype was counted at least ten times. This chain joins TRBV7-9 and TRBJ1-4; 7 bases agree with TRBD1. There are 13 residues in the CDR3. Germline-derived CDR1 and CDR2 are SEHNR and FQNEAQ (reference sequence). J was trimmed by 12 bases and V by 0 bases; bases with no gene match: 4. This CDR3 is CASSLAGDRQLFF. In DNA, the CDR3 is TGTGCCAGCAGCTTAGCTGGGGACAGACAACTGTTTTTT.

The chain combines TRBV5-4 with TRBJ2-7; maybe TRBD1 (5 bases). Trimming pared 0 bases from V and 5 bases from J, leaving 18 bases between. CDR1 is SGHNT, CDR2 YYREEE, per germline (reference sequence). This CDR3 spans 16 amino acids. The CDR3 is CASSLAQGPHPHEQYF. In DNA form, the CDR3 reads TGTGCCAGCAGCTTGGCCCAGGGCCCTCATCCCCACGAGCAGTACTTC. The variable domain in full, completed from reference TRBV5-4 and TRBJ2-7, reads ETGVTQSPTHLIKTRGQQVTLRCSSQSGHNTVSWYQQALGQGPQFIFQYYREEENGRGNFPPRFSGLQFPNYSSELNVNALELDDSALYLCASSLAQGPHPHEQYFGPGTRLTVT.

The chain combines TRBV7-2 with TRBJ1-1; D unresolved. V dropped 1 base and J dropped 11 bases, with 14 bases sitting between them. The CDR3 has 13 residues. Per the germline V gene, CDR1 is SGHTA and CDR2 is FQGNSA. Written as DNA, the CDR3 is TGTGCCAGCAGCTTAGTTGGCAGTGTCATCGCTTTCTTT. Its protein is CASSLVGSVIAFF.

Comment on this clonotype: An end of the junction differs from the germline gene, which may be a read error. The chain recombines TRBV15 with TRBJ2-1; D gene uncertain. CDR1 is LNHNV, CDR2 YYDKDF, per germline (reference sequence). This CDR3 has 12 residues. The CDR3 protein is CAASRFQYEQFF. The CDR3, as DNA: TGTGCCGCCAGCAGATTTCAGTATGAGCAGTTCTTC.

This chain joins TRBV29-1 and TRBJ1-1; D gene ambiguous. Germline lookup yields CDR1 SQVTM and CDR2 ANQGSEA. V lost 4 bases, J lost 0 bases, and 9 bases lay in between. The CDR3 consists of 13 residues. The CDR3 loop reads CSVGVMVNTEAFF. DNA for the CDR3: TGCAGCGTTGGGGTTATGGTGAACACTGAAGCTTTCTTT. Full variable domain (rest looked up from reference TRBV29-1 and TRBJ1-1): SAVISQKPSRDICQRGTSLTIQCQVDSQVTMMFWYRQQPGQSLTLIATANQGSEATYESGFVIDKFPISRPNLTFSTLTVSNMSPEDSSIYLCSVGVMVNTEAFFGQGTRLTVV.

This rearrangement joins TRBV3-1 to TRBJ2-2; 7 bases agree with TRBD1. The CDR3 is 14 amino acids. Unmatched junction bases numbered 5, after V lost 7 bases and J lost 3 bases. Germline CDR1 is LGHDT and CDR2 is YNNKEL (reference sequence). CDR3 nucleotides: TGTGCCAGCATAAACAGGGGAGACACCGGGGAGCTGTTTTTT. It codes for CASINRGDTGELFF.

This rearrangement joins TRBV29-1 to TRBJ2-3, with D tentatively TRBD1 (5 bases). Germline-derived CDR1 and CDR2 are SQVTM and ANQGSEA. The CDR3 loop spans 13 amino acids. With 7 bases removed from V and 2 bases from J, the gap between germline ends came to 13 bases. CDR3 nucleotides: TGCAGCGGTGTGGGGCGGTTCACAGATACGCAGTATTTT. This sequence encodes CSGVGRFTDTQYF.

The chain combines TRBV6-2 or TRBV6-3 with TRBJ2-7; possibly TRBD1 or TRBD2 for D (5 bases each). Between the trimmed V and J ends, which lost 5 bases and 2 bases, there was a span of 16 bases. This CDR3 contains 15 residues. Germline CDR1 MNHEY, CDR2 SVGEGT. This CDR3 is CASSTSGTDTYEQYF. Here the CDR3 DNA reads TGTGCCAGCAGTACTTCCGGGACCGATACCTACGAGCAGTACTTC.

V and J are TRBV11-2 and TRBJ2-1, with 7 bases lining up with TRBD2. Germline trimming cut 4 bases from V and 10 bases from J; bases unmatched to any gene: 13. The V gene's germline CDR1 is SGHAT and CDR2 FQNNGV. This CDR3 comprises 15 residues. The DNA for the CDR3 is TGTGCCAGCAGCTCCTTAAGCGGGACCCTAGCCGAGCAGTTCTTC. Translation: CASSSLSGTLAEQFF. Filled out from reference TRBV11-2 and TRBJ2-1, the complete variable domain reads EAGVAQSPRYKIIEKRQSVAFWCNPISGHATLYWYQQILGQGPKLLIQFQNNGVVDDSQLPKDRFSAERLKGVDSTLKIQPAKLEDSAVYLCASSSLSGTLAEQFFGPGTRLTVL.

This clonotype was counted ten times or more. The chain uses TRBV28 and TRBJ2-3; perhaps D is TRBD1 or TRBD2 (6 bases each). CDR3 length equals 17 residues. From germline, CDR1 is MDHEN and CDR2 SYDVKM. For the CDR3, the DNA is TGTGCGCTTAGCACTCATTTAGGGGGGTCTAGCACAGATACGCAGTATTTT. This codes for CALSTHLGGSSTDTQYF.

In this sample, this clonotype turned up a few times. In DNA form, the CDR3 reads TGTGCCAGCAGCCTACCCCGCGGTGATAGCGGGGGACCCCCAGCTACGCAGTATTTT. Its protein is CASSLPRGDSGGPPATQYF. This chain connects TRBV27 to TRBJ2-3, with 9 bases that match TRBD2. Trimming at V came to 6 bases and at J to 8 bases, leaving 24 bases not matched to a gene. The CDR3 contains 19 residues. Germline V gene sequence: CDR1 MNHEY, CDR2 SMNVEV (reference sequence).

This clonotype was detected only a few times. One end of the junction is discordant with germline, which a read error may explain. The rearrangement joins TRBV12-3 or TRBV12-4 to TRBJ2-7; 12 bases fit TRBD2. The CDR3 spans 14 residues. CDR3 bases: TGTGCCAGCAGTCCTCGACTAGCGGGGGATGGGACGAACTTC. Residues: CASSPRLAGDGTNF.

J is TRBJ2-6 and V is TRBV5-1; D not resolved. The CDR3 contains 18 residues. Germline loops: CDR1 SGHRS, CDR2 YFSETQ. The V end lost 0 bases, the J end lost 0 bases, and 13 bases lay between the germline ends. The CDR3 DNA reads TGCGCCAGCAGCTTGGCTGGGCAGGTCCTCTCTGGGGCCAACGTCCTGACTTTC. It specifies CASSLAGQVLSGANVLTF.